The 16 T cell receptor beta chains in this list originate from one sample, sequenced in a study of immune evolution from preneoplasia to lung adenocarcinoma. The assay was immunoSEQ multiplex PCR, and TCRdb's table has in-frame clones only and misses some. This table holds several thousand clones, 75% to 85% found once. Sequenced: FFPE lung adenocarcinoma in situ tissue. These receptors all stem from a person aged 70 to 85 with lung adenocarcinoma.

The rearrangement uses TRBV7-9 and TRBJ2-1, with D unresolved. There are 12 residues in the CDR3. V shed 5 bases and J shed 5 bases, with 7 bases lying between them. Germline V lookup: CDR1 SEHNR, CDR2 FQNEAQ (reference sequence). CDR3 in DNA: TGTGCCAGCAGCGACGAAGACAATGAGCAGTTCTTC. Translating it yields CASSDEDNEQFF.

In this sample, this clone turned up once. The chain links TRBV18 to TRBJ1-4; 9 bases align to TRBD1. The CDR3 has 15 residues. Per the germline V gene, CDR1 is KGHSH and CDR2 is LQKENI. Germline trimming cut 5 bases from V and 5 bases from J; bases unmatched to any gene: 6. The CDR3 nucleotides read TGTGCCAGCTCATTTCCCGGGACAGGGAATGAAAAACTGTTTTTT. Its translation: CASSFPGTGNEKLFF. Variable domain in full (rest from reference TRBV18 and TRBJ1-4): NAGVMQNPRHLVRRRGQEARLRCSPMKGHSHVYWYRQLPEEGLKFMVYLQKENIIDESGMPKERFSAEFPKEGPSILRIQQVVRGDSAAYFCASSFPGTGNEKLFFGSGTQLSVL.

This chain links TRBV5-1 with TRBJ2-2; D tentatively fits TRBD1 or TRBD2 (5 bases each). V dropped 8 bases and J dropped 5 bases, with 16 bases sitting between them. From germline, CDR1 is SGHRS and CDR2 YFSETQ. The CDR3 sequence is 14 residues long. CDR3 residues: CASSRDPGTGELFF. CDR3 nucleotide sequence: TGCGCCAGTAGCCGGGACCCAGGGACCGGGGAGCTGTTTTTT.

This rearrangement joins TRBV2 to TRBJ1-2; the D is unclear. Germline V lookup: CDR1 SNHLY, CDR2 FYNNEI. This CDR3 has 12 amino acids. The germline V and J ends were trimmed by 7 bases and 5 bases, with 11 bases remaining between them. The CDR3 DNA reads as TGTGCCAGCACCCTCCCCTCTTATGGCTACACCTTC. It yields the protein CASTLPSYGYTF.

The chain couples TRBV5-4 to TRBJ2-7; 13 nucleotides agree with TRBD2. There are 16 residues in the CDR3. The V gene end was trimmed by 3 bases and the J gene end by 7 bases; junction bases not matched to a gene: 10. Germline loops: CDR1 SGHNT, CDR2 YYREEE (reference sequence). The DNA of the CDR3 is TGTGCCAGCAGCTCCCGACTAGCGGGGGGTCGTGGGGAGCAGTACTTC. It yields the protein CASSSRLAGGRGEQYF.

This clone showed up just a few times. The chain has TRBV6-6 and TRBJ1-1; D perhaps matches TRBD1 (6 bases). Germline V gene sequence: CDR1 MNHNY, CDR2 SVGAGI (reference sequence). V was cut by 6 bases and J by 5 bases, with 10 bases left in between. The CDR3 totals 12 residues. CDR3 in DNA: TGTGCCAGCAGCCAGGGGTGGACTGAAGCTTTCTTT. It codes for CASSQGWTEAFF.

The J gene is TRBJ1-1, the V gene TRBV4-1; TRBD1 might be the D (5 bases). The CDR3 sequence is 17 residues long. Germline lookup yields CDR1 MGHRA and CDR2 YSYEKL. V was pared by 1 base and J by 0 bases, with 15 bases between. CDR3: CASSQGLWGLVNTEAFF. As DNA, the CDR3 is TGCGCCAGCAGCCAAGGGCTTTGGGGCCTGGTGAACACTGAAGCTTTCTTT.

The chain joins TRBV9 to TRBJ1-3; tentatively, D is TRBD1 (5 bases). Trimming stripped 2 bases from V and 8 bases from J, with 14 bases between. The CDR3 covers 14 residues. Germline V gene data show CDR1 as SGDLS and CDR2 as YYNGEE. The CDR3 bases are TGTGCCAGCAGCGTTGGGTACTTAGGGGACACCATATATTTT. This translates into CASSVGYLGDTIYF.

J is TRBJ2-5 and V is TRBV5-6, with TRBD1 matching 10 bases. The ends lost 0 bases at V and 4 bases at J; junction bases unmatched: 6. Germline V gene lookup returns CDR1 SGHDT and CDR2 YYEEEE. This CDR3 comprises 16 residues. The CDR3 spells CASSLVGQGSGETQYF. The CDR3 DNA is TGTGCCAGCAGCTTGGTGGGACAGGGGAGCGGAGAGACCCAGTACTTC.

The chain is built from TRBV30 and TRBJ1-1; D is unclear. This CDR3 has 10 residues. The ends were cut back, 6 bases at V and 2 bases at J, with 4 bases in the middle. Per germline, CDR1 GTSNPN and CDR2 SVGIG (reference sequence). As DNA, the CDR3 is TGTGCCTGTTGTAACACTGAAGCTTTCTTT. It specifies CACCNTEAFF.

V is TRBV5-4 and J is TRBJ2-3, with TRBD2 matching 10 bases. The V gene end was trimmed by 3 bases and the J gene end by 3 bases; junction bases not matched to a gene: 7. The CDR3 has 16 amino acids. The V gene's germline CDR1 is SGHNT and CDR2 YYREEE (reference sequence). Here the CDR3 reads CASSSIAGGGTDTQYF. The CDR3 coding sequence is TGTGCCAGCAGCTCGATAGCGGGAGGTGGAACAGATACGCAGTATTTT. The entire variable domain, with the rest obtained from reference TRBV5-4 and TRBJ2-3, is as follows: ETGVTQSPTHLIKTRGQQVTLRCSSQSGHNTVSWYQQALGQGPQFIFQYYREEENGRGNFPPRFSGLQFPNYSSELNVNALELDDSALYLCASSSIAGGGTDTQYFGPGTRLTVL.

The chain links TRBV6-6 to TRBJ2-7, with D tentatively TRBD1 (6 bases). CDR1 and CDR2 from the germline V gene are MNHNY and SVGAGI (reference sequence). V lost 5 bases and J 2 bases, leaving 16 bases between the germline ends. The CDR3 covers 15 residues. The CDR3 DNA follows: TGTGCCAGCAGTCCCCGCCAAGCAGGGGCCTACGAGCAGTACTTC. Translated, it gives CASSPRQAGAYEQYF.

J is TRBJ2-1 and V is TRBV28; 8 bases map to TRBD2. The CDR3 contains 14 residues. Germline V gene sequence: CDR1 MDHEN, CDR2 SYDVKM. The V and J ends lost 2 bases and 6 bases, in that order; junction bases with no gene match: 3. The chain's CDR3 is CASSLNGRGNEQFF. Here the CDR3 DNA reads TGTGCCAGCAGTTTAAACGGGAGGGGCAATGAGCAGTTCTTC. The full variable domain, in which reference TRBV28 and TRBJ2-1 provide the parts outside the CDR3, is DVKVTQSSRYLVKRTGEKVFLECVQDMDHENMFWYRQDPGLGLRLIYFSYDVKMKEKGDIPEGYSVSREKKERFSLILESASTNQTSMYLCASSLNGRGNEQFFGPGTRLTVL.

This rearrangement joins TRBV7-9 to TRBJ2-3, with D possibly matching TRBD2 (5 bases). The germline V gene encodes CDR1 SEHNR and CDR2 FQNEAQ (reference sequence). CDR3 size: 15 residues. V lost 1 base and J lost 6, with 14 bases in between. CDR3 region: CASSLDKLVSDTQYF. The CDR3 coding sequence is TGTGCCAGCAGCTTAGACAAACTAGTATCGGATACGCAGTATTTT.

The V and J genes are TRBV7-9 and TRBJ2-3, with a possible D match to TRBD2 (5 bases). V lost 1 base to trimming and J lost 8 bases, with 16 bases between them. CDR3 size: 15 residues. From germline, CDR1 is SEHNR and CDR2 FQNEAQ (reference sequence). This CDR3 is CASSLGEGQAFTQYF. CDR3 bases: TGTGCCAGCAGCTTAGGAGAGGGCCAGGCTTTTACGCAGTATTTT.

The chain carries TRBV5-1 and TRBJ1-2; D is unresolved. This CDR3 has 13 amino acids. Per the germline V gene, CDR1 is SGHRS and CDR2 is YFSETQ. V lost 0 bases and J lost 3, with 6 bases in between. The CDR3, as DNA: TGCGCCAGCAGCTTGGGACCGTACTATGGCTACACCTTC. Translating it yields CASSLGPYYGYTF.